Listed here is a single T cell receptor beta chain. Its cognate antigen is unknown. These data belong to a study of shared clonotypes between healthy human individuals. Study outcomes and limitations: Genetic and exposure-history diversity was limited by the small donor number.

Ten immunoSEQ deep assay plates held the unsorted PBMC DNA. Profiled with immunoSEQ multiplex PCR; TCRdb holds only in-frame clones, not every one. The data show around 500,000 clones, with roughly 80% seen just once and about 13% held by the top ten. Everyone who donated was a Caucasian adult who lived in Nashville, Tennessee. Trimming took 7 bases from V and 5 from J, leaving 24 bases between them. Germline V gives CDR1 WSHSY, CDR2 SAAADI. CDR3 size: 17 residues. This rearrangement joins TRBV10-2 to TRBJ1-5; D may be TRBD1 (5 bases). The sequence was obtained from a woman between 40 and 55 years old in good health. Some clones in this sample may be carry-over from other donors' samples. Input material: PBMCs. The CDR3, as DNA: TGCGCCAGCACCTCGGCGGGGGGAGAGCCGGGATATCAGCCCCAGCATTTT. The encoded protein is CASTSAGGEPGYQPQHF.